The TCR beta chain under discussion was sequenced for a study of OX40 agonist ivuxolimab in advanced cancers. About the research overall: Ivuxolimab, an antibody acting as an agonist of OX40 (CD134), was used to treat patients. Two cutaneous melanoma patients and one hepatocellular carcinoma patient, three in all, had partial responses. Study conclusions and caveats: In the 0.1 to 3.0 mg/kg range, CD4+ and CD8+ blood T cells had expanded clonally by week 6.

In germline, CDR1 is SGDLS, CDR2 YYNGEE. The junction had 3 bases not matched to a gene; V was cut back by 0 bases and J by 5 bases. The CDR3 has 14 residues. Patients with a history of autoimmune disease or on systemic immunosuppression were excluded. The table came from immunoSEQ multiplex PCR; TCRdb's copy has only in-frame clones and leaves some out. The repertoire consists of about 83,000 clones, with roughly 90% occurring once and the leading ten covering roughly 0.75%. Remarks on this clone: Its antigen is unknown.

The TCR was taken from an adult with an advanced solid tumor such as melanoma, head and neck, liver or kidney cancer. The genes are TRBV9 and TRBJ2-5, with 8 bases identical to TRBD1. The sample was CD4+ or CD8+ T cells sorted from blood, taken in a trial of the OX40 agonist ivuxolimab. CDR3 region: CASSVGTGFETQYF. The CDR3 DNA sequence: TGTGCCAGCAGCGTAGGGACAGGGTTTGAGACCCAGTACTTC.